Listed below are T cell receptor beta chains from one sample, sequenced in a study of blood T cells in healthy people across ages. TCRdb ran MiXCR on the 5' RACE reads and lists one entry per CDR3 protein. The sample yields over 1,500,000 distinct CDR3 sequences, around half seen once. Source material: blood. The origin of the receptors is a woman aged 40 to 49 in good health. Both conserved end residues are part of each CDR3. D genes are given only for firm matches. Clone sizes are given selectively: once, few, many, or a class where the clone is expanded.

clone_size,v_call,d_call,j_call,cdr3_nt,cdr3_aa
-,TRBV6-6,TRBD2,TRBJ2-7,TGTGCCAGCAGACCTACTAGCGGAACGATTTACGAGCAGTACTTC,CASRPTSGTIYEQYF
few,TRBV2,TRBD1,TRBJ1-5,TGTGCCAGCTGTAAGACAGGGCCAGATCAGCCCCAGCATTTT,CASCKTGPDQPQHF
-,TRBV12-3/TRBV12-4,TRBD1,TRBJ1-2,TGTGCCAGCAGTTCCGCCGGGACAGAGAACTATGGCTACACCTTC,CASSSAGTENYGYTF
-,TRBV7-9,-,TRBJ1-2,TGTGCCAGCAGCTTATTGGCAGGGGCTAACATTAACTATGGCTACACCTTC,CASSLLAGANINYGYTF
few,TRBV28,-,TRBJ2-1,TGTGCCAGCAGCCTTTATTCTGCGAGCTCCTACAATGAGCAGTTCTTC,CASSLYSASSYNEQFF
few,TRBV13,-,TRBJ2-6,TGTGCCAGCAGGGACCGGGACACGTCTTTGGCTGGGGCCAACGTCCTGACTTTC,CASRDRDTSLAGANVLTF
-,TRBV29-1,TRBD1,TRBJ1-6,TGCAGCGTTCAACAGGGGGCCAATTCACCCCTCCACTTT,CSVQQGANSPLHF
-,TRBV5-1,TRBD2,TRBJ2-7,TGCGCCAGCGGATCTGGGTCTAGCGGGGGCCCCTACGAGCAGTACTTC,CASGSGSSGGPYEQYF
few,TRBV15,-,TRBJ2-3,TGTGCCACCAGCAAAACGGGAAGGGTCTCAGATACGCAGTATTTT,CATSKTGRVSDTQYF
few,TRBV3-1,TRBD2,TRBJ2-6,TGTGCCAGCAGCCAAGTGCTAGCGGTAGGTGGGGCCAACGTCCTGACTTTC,CASSQVLAVGGANVLTF
-,TRBV28,-,TRBJ2-5,TGTGCCAGCAGTTTAACACAGGGCTTGAAGACCCAGTACTTC,CASSLTQGLKTQYF
few,TRBV10-3,TRBD1,TRBJ2-7,TGTCCCCCGGGGGACAGGGGATACGAGCAGTACTTC,CPPGDRGYEQYF
-,TRBV20-1,TRBD2,TRBJ2-1,TGCAGTGCTAGAGATCGACTAGCCAACTCCTACAATGAGCAGTTCTTC,CSARDRLANSYNEQFF
-,TRBV5-5,TRBD2,TRBJ2-7,TGTGCCAGCAGCTTTGGACTAGCGGGAGGAAACTACGAGCAGTACTTC,CASSFGLAGGNYEQYF
-,TRBV20-1,-,TRBJ1-5,TGCAGTGCGGTGGGGGGGCGTCAGCCCCAGCATTTT,CSAVGGRQPQHF
-,TRBV20-1,-,TRBJ2-1,TGCAGTGCTACAGGGATCAGCAATGAGCAGTTCTTC,CSATGISNEQFF
-,TRBV12-3/TRBV12-4,-,TRBJ2-3,TGTGCCAGCAGCCTTGCCTGGGGCACGAATACGCAGTATTTT,CASSLAWGTNTQYF
-,TRBV12-3/TRBV12-4,-,TRBJ1-2,TGTGCCAGCAGCCGTGGGGTTGGCTACACCTTC,CASSRGVGYTF
few,TRBV20-1,TRBD1,TRBJ2-5,TGCAGTGCTAGAGATGAGGACAGGGGGGAGACCCAGTACTTC,CSARDEDRGETQYF
few,TRBV27,TRBD2,TRBJ2-1,TGTGCCAGCAGGGGTAGGTCGGGAGGCTCCTACAATGAGCAGTTCTTC,CASRGRSGGSYNEQFF
few,TRBV9,-,TRBJ2-1,TGTGCCAGCAGCGTAGGAGATCGGCTGGCCAATGAGCAGTTCTTC,CASSVGDRLANEQFF
-,TRBV12-3/TRBV12-4,-,TRBJ2-3,TGTGCCAGCAGCCCTGTTCGGTCCCACGGAATCAACACAGATACGCAGTATTTT,CASSPVRSHGINTDTQYF
few,TRBV24-1,TRBD1,TRBJ2-1,TGTGCCACCAGTGAGGGGCCGGGACAGGGGTTCTACAATGAGCAGTTCTTC,CATSEGPGQGFYNEQFF
-,TRBV6-2/TRBV6-3,TRBD2,TRBJ2-7,TGTGCCAGCAGACCACTAGCGGGGGGTACGTTTAGGTATGAGCAGTACTTC,CASRPLAGGTFRYEQYF
few,TRBV5-1,-,TRBJ1-2,TGCGCCAGCAGCTTGAGCTTCGCGGGGGCCGAGGGTGGCTACACCTTC,CASSLSFAGAEGGYTF
-,TRBV7-9,-,TRBJ2-7,TGTGCCAGCAGAATAGAAGGGGAGCAGTACTTC,CASRIEGEQYF
-,TRBV27,TRBD1,TRBJ1-2,TGTGCCAGCAGTTTACCCCACAGGGGTCCCTATGGCTACACCTTC,CASSLPHRGPYGYTF
-,TRBV4-1,-,TRBJ1-4,TGCGCCAGCAGCCATCCACAGGGTCCAACTAATGAAAAACTGTTTTTT,CASSHPQGPTNEKLFF
-,TRBV20-1,-,TRBJ1-2,TGCAGTGCTAGGGTAGGGTTTGGCGGCTACACCTTC,CSARVGFGGYTF
few,TRBV5-1,TRBD1,TRBJ1-2,TGCGCCAGCAGCCCCCAGGGGGCATGGGGCTACACCTTC,CASSPQGAWGYTF
-,TRBV6-1,-,TRBJ2-7,TGTGCCAGCACGTCCCCGGATTACGAGCAGTACTTC,CASTSPDYEQYF
few,TRBV2,TRBD2,TRBJ2-1,TGTGCCAGCAGGTATCCGGGAGGCGAGCAGTTCTTC,CASRYPGGEQFF
-,TRBV24-1,TRBD1,TRBJ2-5,TGTGCCACTTCCCGACAGGGAGTGGAAGAGACCCAGTACTTC,CATSRQGVEETQYF
few,TRBV29-1,-,TRBJ2-1,TGCAGCGTTGCCGCACTGGACAGCTCCTACAATGAGCAGTTCTTC,CSVAALDSSYNEQFF
-,TRBV7-8,TRBD1,TRBJ1-2,TGTGCCAGCAGCTTAGCCAGCGGACAGGAGCCTAACTATGGCTACACCTTC,CASSLASGQEPNYGYTF
-,TRBV25-1,-,TRBJ1-2,TGTGCCAGCAGGCAACAGGGAACCGGGGGGAAAAATGGCTACACCTTC,CASRQQGTGGKNGYTF
few,TRBV5-1,TRBD2,TRBJ2-1,TGCGCCAGCAGCATCACTAGCGGGGGGAACAATGAGCAGTTCTTC,CASSITSGGNNEQFF
-,TRBV6-1,TRBD2,TRBJ2-7,TGTGCCAGCAGCGGCGGGAGATACTACGAGCAGTACTTC,CASSGGRYYEQYF
-,TRBV7-2,-,TRBJ1-5,TGTGCCGGTAGCTTAGCTCCGGGCGGCAATCAGCCCCAGCATTTT,CAGSLAPGGNQPQHF
-,TRBV5-1,-,TRBJ1-6,TGCGCCAGCAGCTTGCAGGAAAGCAATTCACCCCTCCACTTT,CASSLQESNSPLHF
-,TRBV28,TRBD1,TRBJ1-2,TGTGCCAGCAGTTCACAGACAGGGTTAAATGGCTACACCTTC,CASSSQTGLNGYTF
-,TRBV12-3/TRBV12-4,TRBD1,TRBJ1-2,TGTGCCGGCAGTTACAGGGGGGCCTATGGCTACACCTTC,CAGSYRGAYGYTF
-,TRBV6-6,-,TRBJ1-5,TGTGCCAGCAGTTACTACCAAATCCCCGATCAGCCCCAGCATTTT,CASSYYQIPDQPQHF
-,TRBV4-3,-,TRBJ2-1,TGCGCCAGCAGCCAAGGCTGGAACTCCTACAATGAGCAGTTCTTC,CASSQGWNSYNEQFF
few,TRBV20-1,-,TRBJ2-5,TGCAGTGCTCAACTAGTAGGTCAGACCCAGTACTTC,CSAQLVGQTQYF
-,TRBV7-9,-,TRBJ1-6,TGTGCCAGCAGCTTAGGGCTTGGCGGGGGGTCGAATAAATCACCCCTCCACTTT,CASSLGLGGGSNKSPLHF
-,TRBV15,-,TRBJ1-5,TGTGCCACCAGCAGAGGACAAGGGAAACAGCCCCAGCATTTT,CATSRGQGKQPQHF
-,TRBV20-1,TRBD1,TRBJ1-2,TGCAGTGCTACGACAGGGCCTGGCTACACCTTC,CSATTGPGYTF
few,TRBV4-3,TRBD2,TRBJ2-1,TGCGCCAGCAGCCAAGAATTGCGGGGGAGCGATGAGCAGTTCTTC,CASSQELRGSDEQFF
few,TRBV6-2/TRBV6-3,-,TRBJ2-1,TGTGCCAGCAGCCCTGGGTACCGAATCGGGTCGAATGAGCAGTTCTTC,CASSPGYRIGSNEQFF
-,TRBV7-3,TRBD1,TRBJ1-2,TGTGCCAGCAGCCTGCTAGGGACAGGGAATGGCGGTGGCTACACATTC,CASSLLGTGNGGGYTF
few,TRBV3-1,-,TRBJ2-1,TGTGCCAGCAGGTTCTTCAGGGGCCCCTACAATGAGCAGTTCTTC,CASRFFRGPYNEQFF
once,TRBV6-6,-,TRBJ2-3,TGTGCCAGCACCTTCTCGAGAGGCACAGATACGCAGTATTTT,CASTFSRGTDTQYF